Below, one T cell receptor (beta chain) is given with its context. Its specificity is unknown. These data originate in a study of vaccination effects on CD4 cells after COVID-19. As for the study in general: There were two convalescent patients who gave samples 16 days and one week before vaccination.

The CDR3 is 14 amino acids. The germline V gene has CDR1 SGHKS and CDR2 YYEKEE (reference sequence). Trimming took 0 bases from V and 4 from J, leaving 10 bases between them. Repertoires were generated with immunoSEQ multiplex PCR, while TCRdb's copy carries only in-frame clones and drops some. The sample holds about 27,000 clones, 70% to 80% seen once. ViraFEST expansion of antigen-specific CD4+ T cells with viral peptide pools preceded sequencing. Having been cultured for less than 13 days, the cells underwent CD4+ T cell isolation. PCR confirmed that the person was infected with SARS-CoV-2 between March and December 2020. The culture medium for roughly 1.9 million PBMC per well included roughly 10 IU/ml IL-2 and roughly 10 ug/ml peptides.

The source was CD4+ T cells from PBMCs cultured with HCoV-NL63 spike peptides, collected before COVID-19 vaccination. This sequence joins TRBV5-5 and TRBJ1-1; no firm D call. The clonotype originates from a human donor who had a prior SARS-CoV-2 infection. The CDR3 DNA sequence: TGTGCCAGCAGCTTGGACGTGGGGATCACTGAAGCTTTCTTT. As protein: CASSLDVGITEAFF.